Below are 24 T cell receptor beta chains sequenced from a single sample in a study of blood T cells in healthy people across ages. PCR was performed a second time for about 6 to 12 cycles using a sample-barcoded 5' primer and a J-beta primer mix. MiXCR, run by TCRdb on the 5' RACE reads, gives a single entry per CDR3 protein. The sample lists 1,800,000 or so distinct CDR3 sequences, about two fifths seen once, with 20% to 25% in the top ten. Input material: blood. The receptor source for this set is a human donor in good health.

This clonotype was observed a handful of times. The chain recombines TRBV20-1 with TRBJ2-7, with D tentatively TRBD1 (6 bases). The CDR3 is 12 amino acids. Germline CDR1 and CDR2: DFQATT and SNEGSKA (reference sequence). The V gene lost 5 bases and the J gene lost 3 bases, with 11 bases spanning the gap. The DNA for the CDR3 is TGCAGTGCTTACACAGGGTTCTACGAGCAGTACTTC. Its translation: CSAYTGFYEQYF.

The chain uses TRBV29-1 and TRBJ1-1; perhaps TRBD1 as D (6 bases). Germline V gives CDR1 SQVTM, CDR2 ANQGSEA. V lost 6 bases to trimming and J lost 1 base, with 12 bases between them. This CDR3 has 13 residues. The CDR3 spells CSVPGGPNTEAFF. The DNA for the CDR3 is TGCAGCGTGCCCGGGGGGCCGAACACTGAAGCTTTCTTT.

This clonotype was seen only a few times. The rearrangement uses TRBV25-1 and TRBJ1-4; D unclear. The germline V gene has CDR1 MGHDK and CDR2 SYGVNS. This CDR3 region has 14 residues. V dropped 1 base and J dropped 6 bases, with 9 bases sitting between them. The CDR3 DNA follows: TGTGCCAGCAGTGAATTGGCAACCGATGAAAAACTGTTTTTT. Its protein product is CASSELATDEKLFF.

V is TRBV6-1 and J is TRBJ2-3; D perhaps matches TRBD1 (6 bases). Trimming stripped 4 bases from V and 1 base from J, with 6 bases between. The CDR3 sequence is 13 residues long. CDR1 and CDR2 (germline): MNHNS, SASEGT. The CDR3 DNA is TGTGCCAGCAGTGGGACAGGCACAGATACGCAGTATTTT. This sequence encodes CASSGTGTDTQYF.

The chain recombines TRBV7-2 with TRBJ2-6; 11 bases are shared with TRBD2. Germline V gene sequence: CDR1 SGHTA, CDR2 FQGNSA. The CDR3 runs to 20 residues. V dropped 1 base and J dropped 0; count of bases not matched to a gene: 8. CDR3 loop: CASSLVASGGPSSGANVLTF. In DNA form, the CDR3 reads TGTGCCAGCAGCTTAGTCGCTAGCGGGGGGCCCAGCTCTGGGGCCAACGTCCTGACTTTC. The full variable domain, in which reference TRBV7-2 and TRBJ2-6 provide the parts outside the CDR3, is GAGVSQSPSNKVTEKGKDVELRCDPISGHTALYWYRQSLGQGLEFLIYFQGNSAPDKSGLPSDRFSAERTGGSVSTLTIQRTQQEDSAVYLCASSLVASGGPSSGANVLTFGAGSRLTVL.

The V gene is TRBV30, the J gene TRBJ1-2; D is uncertain. Trimming stripped 1 base from V and 6 bases from J, with 9 bases between. The CDR3 loop spans 12 amino acids. The germline V gene encodes CDR1 GTSNPN and CDR2 SVGIG (reference sequence). The CDR3 loop reads CAWSGESDGYTF. The CDR3 DNA is TGTGCCTGGAGTGGGGAAAGCGATGGCTACACCTTC.

This clonotype has a handful of counts. This chain joins TRBV5-1 and TRBJ2-4, with 9 bases aligning to TRBD1. The J call may be faulty, since TRBJ2-5 better matches the DNA end. The germline V gene encodes CDR1 SGHRS and CDR2 YFSETQ. This CDR3 is 15 amino acids long. CDR3 sequence: CASSLETGGLGTQYF. The DNA for the CDR3 is TGCGCCAGCAGCTTGGAGACAGGGGGTCTTGGGACCCAGTACTTC.

This clonotype was detected a few times. V usage is TRBV20-1 and J usage is TRBJ2-5; 14 positions match TRBD2. The CDR3 is 17 residues long. With V trimmed by 5 bases and J by 1 base, 9 bases remained unmatched. Germline-derived CDR1 and CDR2 are DFQATT and SNEGSKA (reference sequence). The CDR3 DNA is TGCAGTGCTTCCGGGACTAGCGGGGGCCTACTCCAAGAGACCCAGTACTTC. Its protein is CSASGTSGGLLQETQYF.

The genes are TRBV12-3 or TRBV12-4 and TRBJ1-2; D is unclear. The ends were cut back, 5 bases at V and 2 bases at J, with 9 bases in the middle. The CDR3 covers 13 residues. CDR3 nucleotide sequence: TGTGCCAGCAGTCCGACAAGGAACTATGGCTACACCTTC. Its protein is CASSPTRNYGYTF.

J is TRBJ2-5 and V is TRBV20-1, with a tentative D call TRBD1 (6 bases). The closer fit of TRBJ2-7 to the DNA end suggests the J call may be wrong. The germline gives CDR1 DFQATT, CDR2 SNEGSKA (reference sequence). The CDR3 is made up of 12 amino acids. Written as DNA, the CDR3 is TGCAGTGCTAGGTACAGGGTGACCGAGCAGTACTTC. This codes for CSARYRVTEQYF.

The rearrangement joins TRBV20-1 to TRBJ1-3; maybe TRBD1 (6 bases). Per the germline V gene, CDR1 is DFQATT and CDR2 is SNEGSKA (reference sequence). The CDR3 is 13 residues long. Trimming removed 7 bases at V and 3 bases at J, with 13 bases between. The CDR3 protein is CSVRGLYGNTIYF. CDR3 in DNA: TGCAGTGTTAGGGGGTTATATGGAAACACCATATATTTT.

V is TRBV7-8 and J is TRBJ2-4; either TRBD1 or TRBD2 may supply D (5 bases each). V was clipped by 4 bases and J by 1 base, with 14 bases between them. This CDR3 contains 16 residues. CDR1 is SGHVS and CDR2 is FQNEAQ in the germline V gene. The CDR3 DNA follows: TGTGCCAGCAGCTCCAGGCGAGGGGTGGCCAAAAACATTCAGTACTTC. Translation gives CASSSRRGVAKNIQYF.

V is TRBV24-1 and J is TRBJ1-2, with 10 bases lining up with TRBD1. This CDR3 spans 17 amino acids. Germline CDR1 and CDR2: KGHDR and SFDVKD. V was clipped by 2 bases and J by 4 bases; unmatched bases: 9. The CDR3 protein is CATSDSTRGQGFYGYTF. Here the CDR3 DNA reads TGTGCCACCAGTGATTCTACGAGGGGACAGGGGTTCTATGGCTACACCTTC.

This clonotype has a handful of counts. The chain joins TRBV20-1 to TRBJ2-7; D not certain. The CDR3 totals 13 residues. V shed 3 bases and J shed 0 bases, with 9 bases lying between them. CDR1 is DFQATT and CDR2 is SNEGSKA in the germline V gene (reference sequence). In nucleotides, the CDR3 is TGCAGTGCTAGCGATCTGAACTCCTACGAGCAGTACTTC. It specifies CSASDLNSYEQYF.

The chain uses TRBV7-2 and TRBJ2-7; D possibly corresponds to TRBD2 (7 bases). Trimming cost V 4 bases and J 3 bases, with 16 bases left between them. Germline V gene lookup returns CDR1 SGHTA and CDR2 FQGNSA. This CDR3 comprises 15 residues. The CDR3 bases are TGTGCCAGCAGCTCCGGGGGCGGGGGACGCTACGAGCAGTACTTC. Protein product: CASSSGGGGRYEQYF.

This clonotype appeared a few times. The chain is built from TRBV7-9 and TRBJ2-4; D remains ambiguous. The end of the DNA fits TRBJ2-5 better, so the J call may be wrong. The CDR3 totals 11 residues. Germline CDR1 is SEHNR and CDR2 is FQNEAQ (reference sequence). The CDR3 reads CASSFHKTQYF. Written as DNA, the CDR3 is TGTGCCAGCAGCTTCCACAAGACCCAGTACTTC.

V usage is TRBV4-3 and J usage is TRBJ1-4; TRBD1 might be the D (5 bases). V lost 7 bases and J 6 bases, leaving 15 bases between the germline ends. The CDR3 runs 14 residues. In germline, CDR1 is LGHNA, CDR2 YSLEER. This chain's CDR3 is CASKGPTRDEKLFF. The DNA for the CDR3 is TGCGCCAGCAAGGGGCCCACCAGAGATGAAAAACTGTTTTTT.

This clonotype was counted between two and nine times. This chain connects TRBV29-1 to TRBJ1-1; D is undetermined. Germline CDR1 reads SQVTM; CDR2 reads ANQGSEA. The CDR3 extends over 15 amino acids. The ends were cut back, 0 bases at V and 6 bases at J, with 17 bases in the middle. The CDR3 loop reads CSVEDPKAEYSEAFF. For the CDR3, the DNA is TGCAGCGTTGAAGATCCTAAAGCGGAGTACTCTGAAGCTTTCTTT.

This clonotype was detected only once. The V and J genes are TRBV15 and TRBJ2-1; no clear D. This CDR3 spans 15 amino acids. The V gene's germline CDR1 is LNHNV and CDR2 YYDKDF (reference sequence). V dropped 0 bases and J dropped 13 bases, with 19 bases sitting between them. The CDR3 DNA follows: TGTGCCACCAGCAGAGATCGGCCAGGCCAGGAGTCCCAGTTCTTC. It translates to CATSRDRPGQESQFF.

The CDR3 DNA sequence: TGCGCCAGCAGTATTAGGGTGAATCAGCCCCAGCATTTT. Translating gives CASSIRVNQPQHF. The V and J genes are TRBV4-3 and TRBJ1-5; D is unresolved. This CDR3 contains 13 residues. Trimming pared 6 bases from V and 4 bases from J, leaving 10 bases between. The germline V gene encodes CDR1 LGHNA and CDR2 YSLEER.

The chain is built from TRBV6-2 or TRBV6-3 and TRBJ2-1; the D gene is possibly TRBD1 (6 bases). Trimming removed 2 bases from V and 6 bases from J, with 14 bases in between. CDR3 length equals 15 residues. Germline lookup yields CDR1 MNHEY and CDR2 SVGEGT. DNA of the CDR3: TGTGCCAGCAGTTACCCGAGAGGGGGTGGCAATGAGCAGTTCTTC. Amino acids: CASSYPRGGGNEQFF.

The chain links TRBV12-3 or TRBV12-4 to TRBJ2-3; D gene ambiguous. V was trimmed by 5 bases and J by 4 bases, leaving 10 bases between them. CDR3 length: 13 residues. The CDR3 DNA follows: TGTGCCAGCAGTCAGCAGAGCGCAGATACGCAGTATTTT. As protein: CASSQQSADTQYF.

The V gene is TRBV7-2, the J gene TRBJ1-2; D is unclear. The CDR3 extends over 16 amino acids. Trimming left V 1 base short and J 4 bases short, with 16 bases between. Germline values: CDR1 SGHTA, CDR2 FQGNSA. The CDR3 is CASSLGIWKGGYGYTF. The CDR3 DNA sequence: TGTGCCAGCAGCTTAGGGATTTGGAAGGGAGGCTATGGCTACACCTTC. Variable domain in full (rest from reference TRBV7-2 and TRBJ1-2): GAGVSQSPSNKVTEKGKDVELRCDPISGHTALYWYRQSLGQGLEFLIYFQGNSAPDKSGLPSDRFSAERTGGSVSTLTIQRTQQEDSAVYLCASSLGIWKGGYGYTFGSGTRLTVV.

Comments on this clonotype: The junction does not match germline at one end; this may be a read error. The chain employs TRBV6-2 or TRBV6-3 and TRBJ2-4; D may be TRBD2 (5 bases). Germline CDR1 and CDR2: MNHEY and SVGEGT. The CDR3 spans 16 residues. DNA for the CDR3: TGTGCCAGCAGTTACTCGAGCGGCCTAGCCAAAGACATTCAGTACTTC. This translates into CASSYSSGLAKDIQYF.